Each of the 27 T cell receptor beta chains below was sequenced from the same sample in a study of blood T cell repertoires in COVID-19. The assay was immunoSEQ multiplex PCR, and TCRdb's table has in-frame clones only and misses some. Here the sample spans some 150,000 clones, 85% to 90% being singletons. Specimen: peripheral blood. The receptors come from a woman aged 35 to 49 with acute or convalescent COVID-19.

The chain carries TRBV28 and TRBJ2-2, with 15 bases that match TRBD2. V lost 7 bases and J lost 5; bases outside the gene matches: 5. The V gene's germline CDR1 is MDHEN and CDR2 SYDVKM. The CDR3 sequence is 16 residues long. The CDR3 bases are TGTGCCAGCAACCTGGGACTAGCGGGGGGAACCGGGGAGCTGTTTTTT. This codes for CASNLGLAGGTGELFF.

The chain links TRBV5-6 to TRBJ2-7, with D perhaps TRBD2 (7 bases). Germline V gives CDR1 SGHDT, CDR2 YYEEEE. There are 13 residues in the CDR3. The V end was cut by 3 bases, the J end by 9 bases, with 16 bases between. In nucleotides, the CDR3 is TGTGCCAGCAGCTGGGGGGCTAGCGGCAGGCAGTACTTC. Translated: CASSWGASGRQYF.

The chain couples TRBV19 to TRBJ2-1, with unresolved D. The CDR3 length is 16 residues. With 5 bases removed from V and 3 bases from J, the gap between germline ends came to 17 bases. Germline V gene data show CDR1 as LNHDA and CDR2 as SQIVND (reference sequence). CDR3 loop: CASSLELLSNYNEQFF. In nucleotides, the CDR3 is TGTGCCAGTAGTTTGGAACTACTAAGCAACTACAATGAGCAGTTCTTC.

V usage is TRBV25-1 and J usage is TRBJ2-1; 7 bases fit TRBD2. Germline V gives CDR1 MGHDK, CDR2 SYGVNS. CDR3 length: 14 residues. Trimming removed 10 bases from V and 6 bases from J; junction bases left unmatched: 12. The DNA of the CDR3 is TGTGCCACCCAAATCGCGGGAGCCTCCAATGAGCAGTTCTTC. Its translation: CATQIAGASNEQFF.

The chain recombines TRBV7-2 with TRBJ2-1; D is possibly TRBD1 (6 bases). V lost 5 bases to trimming and J lost 4 bases, with 18 bases between them. CDR1 and CDR2 from the germline V gene are SGHTA and FQGNSA. The CDR3 contains 16 residues. This chain's CDR3 is CASSPYGQRSYNEQFF. CDR3 nucleotide sequence: TGTGCCAGCAGCCCCTACGGACAGAGATCATACAATGAGCAGTTCTTC.

The chain links TRBV4-1 to TRBJ2-3; unclear D gene. V lost 0 bases, J lost 1 base, and 5 bases lay in between. The CDR3 is 14 amino acids. In germline, CDR1 is MGHRA, CDR2 YSYEKL. The CDR3 spells CASSQDSGTDTQYF. The CDR3 DNA reads as TGCGCCAGCAGCCAAGATTCGGGCACAGATACGCAGTATTTT.

The genes are TRBV19 and TRBJ1-1; 8 nucleotides align to TRBD1. V was clipped by 7 bases and J by 0 bases; unmatched bases: 7. Germline V gene sequence: CDR1 LNHDA, CDR2 SQIVND (reference sequence). The CDR3 is made up of 15 amino acids. The DNA of the CDR3 is TGTGCCAGTACCCAATGGACAGGGTTGAACACTGAAGCTTTCTTT. It specifies CASTQWTGLNTEAFF.

V and J are TRBV29-1 and TRBJ2-7; 12 bases map to TRBD1. Germline V gene data show CDR1 as SQVTM and CDR2 as ANQGSEA. The CDR3 has 14 residues. V gave up 7 bases and J gave up 4 bases; unmatched junction bases: 8. This chain's CDR3 is CSATGTGGPYEQYF. The DNA of the CDR3 is TGCAGCGCAACCGGGACAGGGGGCCCGTACGAGCAGTACTTC.

This sequence joins TRBV5-6 and TRBJ2-3; TRBD2 matches at 8 bases. J gave up 2 bases and V 4 bases, and 6 bases lay outside the gene matches. Germline lookup yields CDR1 SGHDT and CDR2 YYEEEE. The CDR3 sequence is 15 residues long. The CDR3 here is CASSRTSGFTDTQYF. The DNA for the CDR3 is TGTGCCAGCAGCCGCACTAGCGGATTCACAGATACGCAGTATTTT.

V usage is TRBV28 and J usage is TRBJ2-1; 8 bases align to TRBD1. The CDR3 totals 15 residues. CDR1 MDHEN and CDR2 SYDVKM come from the germline V gene. The V and J ends lost 6 bases and 6 bases, in that order; junction bases with no gene match: 10. CDR3 DNA sequence: TGTGCCAGCAGGGATCCGGGACAGGTGGCCAATGAGCAGTTCTTC. Its translation is CASRDPGQVANEQFF.

The rearrangement uses TRBV10-3 and TRBJ2-7; 12 positions match TRBD1. Germline CDR1 is ENHRY and CDR2 is SYGVKD. V dropped 7 bases and J dropped 5; count of bases not matched to a gene: 3. The CDR3 is 13 residues long. For the CDR3, the DNA is TGTGCCATCACAGGGACAGGGGGCCACGAGCAGTACTTC. This gives the protein CAITGTGGHEQYF.

The chain combines TRBV5-1 with TRBJ2-4; 10 bases align to TRBD2. Germline V gene sequence: CDR1 SGHRS, CDR2 YFSETQ. V shed 1 base and J 6 bases; nucleotides not matched to a gene: 16. The CDR3 runs 19 residues. Here the CDR3 DNA reads TGCGCCAGCAGCTTGATGTCTGTGAGCGGGGGGGCGAATTTAAACATTCAGTACTTC. This sequence encodes CASSLMSVSGGANLNIQYF.

This rearrangement joins TRBV7-2 to TRBJ1-5; D might be TRBD1 (5 bases). Trimming pared 2 bases from V and 7 bases from J, leaving 9 bases between. The CDR3 is made up of 13 amino acids. The germline V gene encodes CDR1 SGHTA and CDR2 FQGNSA. The CDR3 loop is CASSLQGRQPQHF. The CDR3 DNA sequence: TGTGCCAGCAGCTTACAGGGAAGGCAGCCCCAGCATTTT.

The chain joins TRBV7-9 to TRBJ2-5, with D unclear. CDR3 length equals 14 residues. Trimming stripped 2 bases from V and 5 bases from J, with 12 bases between. The germline CDR1 and CDR2 sequences are SEHNR and FQNEAQ (reference sequence). CDR3 coding DNA: TGTGCCAGCAGCTTAACGGAGCTGGCGGAGACCCAGTACTTC. This translates into CASSLTELAETQYF. The full variable domain, its missing parts supplied by reference TRBV7-9 and TRBJ2-5, is DTGVSQNPRHKITKRGQNVTFRCDPISEHNRLYWYRQTLGQGPEFLTYFQNEAQLEKSRLLSDRFSAERPKGSFSTLEIQRTEQGDSAMYLCASSLTELAETQYFGPGTRLLVL.

This sequence joins TRBV19 and TRBJ2-3, with TRBD1 matching 7 bases. From germline, CDR1 is LNHDA and CDR2 SQIVND (reference sequence). Trimming took 1 base from V and 3 from J; bases not matched to a gene: 1. The CDR3 loop spans 14 amino acids. The CDR3 DNA reads as TGTGCCAGTAGTATAGGACAGGGAACAGATACGCAGTATTTT. Its translation: CASSIGQGTDTQYF. The full variable domain, its missing parts supplied by reference TRBV19 and TRBJ2-3, is DGGITQSPKYLFRKEGQNVTLSCEQNLNHDAMYWYRQDPGQGLRLIYYSQIVNDFQKGDIAEGYSVSREKKESFPLTVTSAQKNPTAFYLCASSIGQGTDTQYFGPGTRLTVL.

The V and J genes are TRBV12-3 or TRBV12-4 and TRBJ1-4; no reliable D call. CDR3 size: 13 residues. Trimming cost V 3 bases and J 7 bases, with 9 bases left between them. For the CDR3, the DNA is TGTGCCAGCAGTTTGTCGGGATTTGAAAAACTGTTTTTT. This encodes CASSLSGFEKLFF.

The rearrangement links TRBV4-2 to TRBJ1-1; TRBD1 agrees at 8 bases. Germline trimming cut 1 base from V and 6 bases from J; bases unmatched to any gene: 7. Germline-derived CDR1 and CDR2 are LGHNA and YNFKEQ. The CDR3 is 15 residues long. CDR3 nucleotide sequence: TGTGCCAGCAGCCAAGCGGTAGACAGGGGTTCTGAAGCTTTCTTT. This encodes CASSQAVDRGSEAFF.

The V call is TRBV7-3, the J call TRBJ1-2; 7 bases match TRBD1. Germline V gene data show CDR1 as SGHTA and CDR2 as FQGTGA. With V trimmed by 6 bases and J by 2 bases, 9 bases remained unmatched. The CDR3 extends over 15 amino acids. In DNA form, the CDR3 reads TGTGCCAGCAGACAAGGGGGCACAGGAAACTATGGCTACACCTTC. Protein: CASRQGGTGNYGYTF.

This chain joins TRBV6-5 and TRBJ2-1, with TRBD2 as a possible D gene (6 bases). Germline CDR1 is MNHEY and CDR2 is SVGAGI. V lost 0 bases, J lost 0 bases, and 9 bases lay in between. The CDR3 is made up of 16 amino acids. CDR3 loop: CASSYSGGSSYNEQFF. CDR3 nucleotide sequence: TGTGCCAGCAGTTACTCTGGGGGGAGCTCCTACAATGAGCAGTTCTTC.

The rearrangement links TRBV24-1 to TRBJ2-6; D perhaps matches TRBD2 (5 bases). The V end lost 9 bases, the J end lost 0 bases, and 11 bases lay between the germline ends. CDR1 KGHDR and CDR2 SFDVKD come from the germline V gene. The CDR3 is 15 residues long. Written as DNA, the CDR3 is TGTGCCACCGAGACGGGGTCCTCTGGGGCCAACGTCCTGACTTTC. Residues: CATETGSSGANVLTF.

The CDR3 sequence: CASSPGLAGPDTQYF. CDR3 in DNA: TGTGCCAGCAGCCCCGGACTAGCGGGTCCAGATACGCAGTATTTT. The chain has TRBV7-3 and TRBJ2-3; TRBD2 matches 11 bases. V was pared by 5 bases and J by 4 bases, with 5 bases of the junction left unmatched. The germline CDR1 and CDR2 sequences are SGHTA and FQGTGA. This CDR3 has 15 amino acids.

The chain uses TRBV5-4 and TRBJ2-1, with a tentative D call TRBD2 (7 bases). This CDR3 is built from 17 residues. V was shortened by 0 bases and J by 6 bases, with 19 bases between the two germline ends. Germline values: CDR1 SGHNT, CDR2 YYREEE (reference sequence). The CDR3 loop is CASSLEGGTYLSNEQFF. DNA of the CDR3: TGTGCCAGCAGCTTGGAGGGGGGGACCTACTTGAGCAATGAGCAGTTCTTC.

This clone was seen just once. The rearrangement joins TRBV27 to TRBJ2-3; 9 nucleotides line up with TRBD2. Germline V gene data show CDR1 as MNHEY and CDR2 as SMNVEV (reference sequence). V was pared by 1 base and J by 3 bases, with 11 bases of the junction left unmatched. This CDR3 has 18 residues. CDR3 coding DNA: TGTGCCAGCAGTTTATGGTCGCTGACTAGCGGCCGAACAGATACGCAGTATTTT. It encodes CASSLWSLTSGRTDTQYF.

This clone was counted once. The chain combines TRBV25-1 with TRBJ2-3; D may be TRBD1 (6 bases). From germline, CDR1 is MGHDK and CDR2 SYGVNS. The V and J ends lost 2 bases and 2 bases respectively, with 11 bases between them. The CDR3 contains 15 residues. CDR3 bases: TGTGCCAGCAGTGAACTTCAGGGGACCACAGATACGCAGTATTTT. Residues: CASSELQGTTDTQYF.

The chain couples TRBV11-3 to TRBJ2-1, with D possibly TRBD1 on 5 matching bases. Germline V lookup: CDR1 SGHNT, CDR2 YENEEA. The V and J ends lost 5 bases and 3 bases respectively, with 17 bases between them. This CDR3 region has 16 residues. CDR3 bases: TGTGCCAGCAGCCCCGTGTTTTTGGACAACTACAATGAGCAGTTCTTC. This gives the protein CASSPVFLDNYNEQFF. Using reference TRBV11-3 and TRBJ2-1 for the parts outside the CDR3, the full variable domain is EAGVVQSPRYKIIEKKQPVAFWCNPISGHNTLYWYLQNLGQGPELLIRYENEEAVDDSQLPKDRFSAERLKGVDSTLKIQPAELGDSAVYLCASSPVFLDNYNEQFFGPGTRLTVL.

The J gene is TRBJ1-1, the V gene TRBV12-5, with no clear D. V lost 5 bases to trimming and J lost 4 bases, with 5 bases between them. CDR3 size: 11 residues. The germline CDR1 and CDR2 sequences are LGHNT and FRNRAP. The CDR3 region has the DNA TGTGCTAGTGGTCCCGGCACTGAAGCTTTCTTT. Amino acids: CASGPGTEAFF.

The CDR3 loop reads CASSPNRDGEQYF. CDR3 DNA: TGTGCCAGCAGCCCGAACAGGGATGGAGAGCAGTACTTC. The chain combines TRBV27 with TRBJ2-7, with D maybe TRBD1 (6 bases). The ends were cut back, 6 bases at V and 7 bases at J, with 16 bases in the middle. In germline, CDR1 is MNHEY, CDR2 SMNVEV (reference sequence). This CDR3 spans 13 amino acids.